This record looks at one TCR beta chain sequence and its context. Its antigen is still unknown. Treatment meaning: oral pan-JAK inhibitor, 5-10 mg twice daily. This entry belongs to a study of CD8+ T cells in alopecia areata. About the study: At a dose of 5 to 10 mg twice daily, oral tofacitinib was given to treated patients.

Extracted from the samples, RNA was reverse transcribed into cDNA to serve as the sequencing template. Profiled with immunoSEQ multiplex PCR; TCRdb holds only in-frame clones, not every one. Among some 200,000 clones, more than 45% were seen once, and the ten largest hold 1.6%. The study, taken as a whole, reports: Scalp and blood retained many expanded lesional clones during tofacitinib.

With 4 bases removed from V and 1 base from J, the gap between germline ends came to 13 bases. This CDR3 has 14 residues. Germline CDR1 is SQVTM and CDR2 is ANQGSEA. The clonotype originates from a human donor with alopecia areata. Specimen: CD4+ T cells sorted from blood, collected at week 4, from a patient treated with tofacitinib. The rearrangement uses TRBV29-1 and TRBJ1-1, with D maybe TRBD1 (5 bases). The CDR3 sequence is CSVAGGEPNTEAFF. The CDR3, as DNA: TGCAGCGTTGCTGGGGGGGAACCGAACACTGAAGCTTTCTTT. Filled out from reference TRBV29-1 and TRBJ1-1, the complete variable domain reads SAVISQKPSRDICQRGTSLTIQCQVDSQVTMMFWYRQQPGQSLTLIATANQGSEATYESGFVIDKFPISRPNLTFSTLTVSNMSPEDSSIYLCSVAGGEPNTEAFFGQGTRLTVV.